One sample yielded the 9 T cell receptor beta chains listed below, sequenced in a study of OX40 agonist ivuxolimab in advanced cancers. Clones were sequenced by immunoSEQ multiplex PCR, and TCRdb holds only the in-frame ones, with some missing. The sample lists roughly 80,000 clones, 86% occurring once. The sample here was CD4+ or CD8+ T cells sorted from blood, taken in a trial of the OX40 agonist ivuxolimab. Receptors were obtained from an adult with an advanced solid tumor such as melanoma, head and neck, liver or kidney cancer.

The V and J genes are TRBV19 and TRBJ2-1; D is perhaps TRBD2 (6 bases). CDR3 length: 15 amino acids. V was shortened by 3 bases and J by 5 bases, with 14 bases between the two germline ends. CDR1 LNHDA and CDR2 SQIVND come from the germline V gene (reference sequence). The DNA of the CDR3 is TGTGCCAGTAGTATTAATGGGAGGACGAACAATGAGCAGTTCTTC. Translating it yields CASSINGRTNNEQFF.

This clone came up a few times. V gene TRBV7-2 combines with J gene TRBJ1-6; 7 positions agree with TRBD1. The CDR3 spans 14 residues. V lost 9 bases to trimming and J lost 7 bases; unmatched junction nucleotides: 9. The germline V gene encodes CDR1 SGHTA and CDR2 FQGNSA. The CDR3 sequence is CARSLQGRNSPLHF. For the CDR3, the DNA is TGTGCCAGGAGCCTACAGGGGAGGAATTCACCCCTCCACTTT. Together with reference TRBV7-2 and TRBJ1-6, the CDR3 gives the full variable domain: GAGVSQSPSNKVTEKGKDVELRCDPISGHTALYWYRQSLGQGLEFLIYFQGNSAPDKSGLPSDRFSAERTGGSVSTLTIQRTQQEDSAVYLCARSLQGRNSPLHFGNGTRLTVT.

The chain joins TRBV10-1 to TRBJ2-5, with no clear D. The CDR3 length is 13 residues. V lost 0 bases, J lost 7 bases, and 9 bases lay in between. From germline, CDR1 is WNHNN and CDR2 SYGVQD (reference sequence). The CDR3 is CASSESSSGTQYF. For the CDR3, the DNA is TGCGCCAGCAGTGAGTCCAGCTCCGGGACCCAGTACTTC.

J is TRBJ2-7 and V is TRBV29-1; D gene unclear. The ends were cut back, 4 bases at V and 3 bases at J, with 10 bases in the middle. This CDR3 is built from 12 residues. The germline V gene encodes CDR1 SQVTM and CDR2 ANQGSEA. CDR3 residues: CSVGAGLYEQYF. The CDR3 nucleotides read TGCAGCGTTGGAGCAGGTCTCTACGAGCAGTACTTC.

The chain has TRBV18 and TRBJ1-5, with 8 bases lining up with TRBD1. J was trimmed by 4 bases and V by 9 bases; bases with no gene match: 5. The CDR3 spans 13 residues. CDR1 and CDR2 from the germline V gene are KGHSH and LQKENI. DNA of the CDR3: TGTGCCAGTCAACAGGGGGGAAATCAGCCCCAGCATTTT. Translating it yields CASQQGGNQPQHF. The complete variable domain, with remaining parts taken from reference TRBV18 and TRBJ1-5, reads NAGVMQNPRHLVRRRGQEARLRCSPMKGHSHVYWYRQLPEEGLKFMVYLQKENIIDESGMPKERFSAEFPKEGPSILRIQQVVRGDSAAYFCASQQGGNQPQHFGDGTRLSIL.

This clone has a single count. V is TRBV5-1 and J is TRBJ2-5, with a tentative D call TRBD1 (6 bases). The CDR3 is made up of 13 amino acids. Germline V lookup: CDR1 SGHRS, CDR2 YFSETQ. Trimming removed 2 bases at V and 7 bases at J, with 12 bases between. CDR3 protein: CASSLREGGTQYF. Written as DNA, the CDR3 is TGCGCCAGCAGCTTAAGGGAAGGGGGGACCCAGTACTTC.

This chain connects TRBV27 to TRBJ1-2, with D possibly matching TRBD1 (5 bases). The CDR3 is 17 residues long. Deletions cut 0 bases from V and 0 bases from J, with 14 bases between. CDR1 and CDR2 (germline): MNHEY, SMNVEV (reference sequence). The CDR3 coding sequence is TGTGCCAGCAGTTTATCGTTCGGGACTCCGGCTAACTATGGCTACACCTTC. Translated, it gives CASSLSFGTPANYGYTF.

A note on this clone: This sample also contains other DNA sequences that code for the same CDR3. The chain recombines TRBV5-1 with TRBJ2-7; 7 nucleotides line up with TRBD1. Germline trimming cut 4 bases from V and 5 bases from J; bases unmatched to any gene: 12. CDR1 is SGHRS, CDR2 YFSETQ, per germline. The CDR3 runs 15 residues. CDR3 in DNA: TGCGCCAGCAGCGTAGGACAGGCTTTCCGGAACGAGCAGTACTTC. It specifies CASSVGQAFRNEQYF.

The chain recombines TRBV5-1 with TRBJ2-6; D might be TRBD1 (6 bases). CDR1 is SGHRS and CDR2 is YFSETQ in the germline V gene. The V and J ends lost 0 bases and 2 bases respectively, with 12 bases between them. The length of the CDR3 is 17 residues. CDR3 nucleotide sequence: TGCGCCAGCAGCTTGGTACAGGGCTTTACTGGGGCCAACGTCCTGACTTTC. This codes for CASSLVQGFTGANVLTF.